These 17 T cell receptor beta chains share one sample of origin, sequenced in a study of blood T cell repertoires in COVID-19. Some clones are missing from TCRdb's copy, which holds only in-frame ones; the method was immunoSEQ multiplex PCR. The sample records approximately 170,000 clones, around 82% being singletons. The sequencing sample was made of peripheral blood. The receptors stem from a man aged 60 to 69 who had recovered from COVID-19.

V gene TRBV30 combines with J gene TRBJ2-7; D perhaps matches TRBD1 (5 bases). This CDR3 contains 12 residues. Trimming left V 0 bases short and J 7 bases short, with 10 bases between. Germline V lookup: CDR1 GTSNPN, CDR2 SVGIG (reference sequence). The CDR3 bases are TGTGCCTGGAGTGTACAAGGGGAAGAGCAGTACTTC. Residues: CAWSVQGEEQYF.

CDR3 sequence: CASSLEGRGYTF. In DNA, the CDR3 is TGTGCCAGCAGCTTAGAGGGGAGGGGCTACACCTTC. The chain employs TRBV11-2 and TRBJ1-2, with D unclear. The V end was cut by 0 bases, the J end by 8 bases, with 7 bases between. This CDR3 region has 12 residues. Germline V lookup: CDR1 SGHAT, CDR2 FQNNGV. Full variable domain (remainder filled in from reference TRBV11-2 and TRBJ1-2): EAGVAQSPRYKIIEKRQSVAFWCNPISGHATLYWYQQILGQGPKLLIQFQNNGVVDDSQLPKDRFSAERLKGVDSTLKIQPAKLEDSAVYLCASSLEGRGYTFGSGTRLTVV.

This chain uses TRBV5-1 with TRBJ2-2, with D possibly TRBD1 on 5 matching bases. This CDR3 is built from 14 residues. V gave up 0 bases and J gave up 7 bases, with 10 bases separating them. Germline V gene data show CDR1 as SGHRS and CDR2 as YFSETQ. CDR3 nucleotide sequence: TGCGCCAGCAGCTTGGTAGGGGATCTCGGGGAGCTGTTTTTT. This sequence encodes CASSLVGDLGELFF.

J is TRBJ2-1 and V is TRBV9, with 7 bases aligning to TRBD2. Germline loops: CDR1 SGDLS, CDR2 YYNGEE. Trimming removed 3 bases from V and 9 bases from J; junction bases left unmatched: 18. CDR3 size: 17 residues. The DNA for the CDR3 is TGTGCCAGCAGCGCCCCGGGGGGAAGGAGCGAGGTAGGTGAGCAGTTCTTC. Residues: CASSAPGGRSEVGEQFF. The variable domain in full, completed from reference TRBV9 and TRBJ2-1, reads DSGVTQTPKHLITATGQRVTLRCSPRSGDLSVYWYQQSLDQGLQFLIQYYNGEERAKGNILERFSAQQFPDLHSELNLSSLELGDSALYFCASSAPGGRSEVGEQFFGPGTRLTVL.

This chain joins TRBV6-6 and TRBJ1-5, with 7 nucleotides matching TRBD1. J lost 5 bases, V lost 5 bases, and 18 bases had no gene match. CDR3 length: 18 residues. CDR1 MNHNY and CDR2 SVGAGI come from the germline V gene (reference sequence). In DNA form, the CDR3 reads TGTGCCAGCAGTCCGATGTTAGGGACAGACCTATCCCATCAGCCCCAGCATTTT. Protein product: CASSPMLGTDLSHQPQHF.

This clone came up a few times. The V and J genes are TRBV2 and TRBJ1-5; D gene unclear. Between the trimmed V and J ends, which lost 3 bases and 0 bases, there was a span of 15 bases. CDR1 and CDR2 (germline): SNHLY, FYNNEI. This CDR3 comprises 17 residues. CDR3 protein: CASSDEGSPYSNQPQHF. CDR3 coding DNA: TGTGCCAGCAGTGACGAGGGCAGCCCGTATAGCAATCAGCCCCAGCATTTT.

The chain recombines TRBV10-1 with TRBJ1-2, with D possibly being TRBD1 (6 bases). Looked up from germline, CDR1 is WNHNN and CDR2 is SYGVQD (reference sequence). Trimming took off 5 bases at V and 4 bases at J, with 17 bases between the two ends. This CDR3 comprises 15 residues. The CDR3 region has the DNA TGCGCCAGCAGTCAAAACCGGACAGTTTCCTATGGCTACACCTTC. It translates to CASSQNRTVSYGYTF.

This clone showed up just a few times. V gene TRBV19 combines with J gene TRBJ2-1; 11 nucleotides agree with TRBD2. The CDR3 spans 16 residues. V lost 4 bases, J lost 9 bases, and 11 bases stayed unmatched. The germline V gene has CDR1 LNHDA and CDR2 SQIVND (reference sequence). CDR3 bases: TGTGCCAGTAGTAGATCTAGCGGGGGGAGATCGGTTGAGCAGTTCTTC. Translated: CASSRSSGGRSVEQFF.

This clone appeared once. The rearrangement uses TRBV15 and TRBJ1-5; a possible D gene is TRBD1 (5 bases). Looked up from germline, CDR1 is LNHNV and CDR2 is YYDKDF (reference sequence). Trimming cost V 3 bases and J 7 bases, with 16 bases left between them. CDR3 size: 15 residues. CDR3 in amino acids: CATSRGVEGKQPQHF. The DNA of the CDR3 is TGTGCCACCAGCAGGGGGGTGGAGGGAAAGCAGCCCCAGCATTTT.

This clone was detected a few times. This chain connects TRBV6-5 to TRBJ1-1, with D hard to call. CDR3 length equals 13 residues. Germline-derived CDR1 and CDR2 are MNHEY and SVGAGI. Trimming left V 4 bases short and J 2 bases short, with 8 bases between. The CDR3 nucleotides are TGTGCCAGCAGTTCGGCGGGTAACACTGAAGCTTTCTTT. Translation: CASSSAGNTEAFF.

The chain uses TRBV10-2 and TRBJ2-5, with 11 positions matching TRBD2. Germline loops: CDR1 WSHSY, CDR2 SAAADI. V shed 4 bases and J 5 bases; nucleotides not matched to a gene: 9. This CDR3 has 16 residues. The CDR3 DNA is TGCGCCAGCAGTGTAGGCGTAGCGGGGGGGGAGGAGACCCAGTACTTC. Translating it yields CASSVGVAGGEETQYF.

The chain combines TRBV7-9 with TRBJ2-3; 9 nucleotides align to TRBD2. Germline-derived CDR1 and CDR2 are SEHNR and FQNEAQ (reference sequence). This CDR3 is built from 14 residues. Trimming took 8 bases from V and 0 from J; bases not matched to a gene: 3. The CDR3 coding sequence is TGTGCCAGCCGTCTAGCGGGGAGCACAGATACGCAGTATTTT. Its protein product is CASRLAGSTDTQYF.

This chain joins TRBV29-1 and TRBJ2-7; unclear D gene. The germline V gene encodes CDR1 SQVTM and CDR2 ANQGSEA. This CDR3 spans 12 amino acids. V was cut by 4 bases and J by 1 base, with 8 bases left in between. DNA of the CDR3: TGCAGCGTTGCGGGTACTTCCTACGAGCAGTACTTC. Protein: CSVAGTSYEQYF.

Only a few counts were recorded for this clone. The J gene is TRBJ2-6, the V gene TRBV19; 7 bases map to TRBD1. Losses at the gene ends were 10 bases for V and 2 bases for J; bases not matched to a gene: 11. The germline gives CDR1 LNHDA, CDR2 SQIVND (reference sequence). The CDR3 has 16 amino acids. The DNA for the CDR3 is TGTGCCACCCGGGACAGCGCAAGACCTGGGGCCAACGTCCTGACTTTC. Residues: CATRDSARPGANVLTF.

The V call is TRBV6-6, the J call TRBJ1-5, with 8 bases aligning to TRBD1. The CDR3 runs to 13 residues. V shed 6 bases, J shed 5 bases, and the junction held 3 bases outside the gene matches. CDR1 and CDR2 (germline): MNHNY, SVGAGI (reference sequence). CDR3: CASRQGAHQPQHF. CDR3 in DNA: TGTGCCAGCAGGCAGGGGGCGCATCAGCCCCAGCATTTT.

V and J are TRBV5-1 and TRBJ2-7; the match to TRBD1 covers 10 bases. In germline, CDR1 is SGHRS, CDR2 YFSETQ. Germline trimming cut 5 bases from V and 7 bases from J; bases unmatched to any gene: 6. This CDR3 comprises 13 residues. CDR3 sequence: CASSRQGAEEQYF. In DNA, the CDR3 is TGCGCCAGCAGTCGACAGGGGGCAGAGGAGCAGTACTTC. Full variable domain (remainder filled in from reference TRBV5-1 and TRBJ2-7): KAGVTQTPRYLIKTRGQQVTLSCSPISGHRSVSWYQQTPGQGLQFLFEYFSETQRNKGNFPGRFSGRQFSNSRSEMNVSTLELGDSALYLCASSRQGAEEQYFGPGTRLTVT.

The J gene is TRBJ1-4, the V gene TRBV7-2; D is perhaps TRBD1 (5 bases). Germline CDR1 and CDR2: SGHTA and FQGNSA. The CDR3 loop spans 14 amino acids. Trimming cost V 6 bases and J 4 bases, with 12 bases left between them. CDR3 sequence (DNA): TGTGCCAGCAGTCTCCAGGGTTATAATGAAAAACTGTTTTTT. Encoded protein: CASSLQGYNEKLFF.